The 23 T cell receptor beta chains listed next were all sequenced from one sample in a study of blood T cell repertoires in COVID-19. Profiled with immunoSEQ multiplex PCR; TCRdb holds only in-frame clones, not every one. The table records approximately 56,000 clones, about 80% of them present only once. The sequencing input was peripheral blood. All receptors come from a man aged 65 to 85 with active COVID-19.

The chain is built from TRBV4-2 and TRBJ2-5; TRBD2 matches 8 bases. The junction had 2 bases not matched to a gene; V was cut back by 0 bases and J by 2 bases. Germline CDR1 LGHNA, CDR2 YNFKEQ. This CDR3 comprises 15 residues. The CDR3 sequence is CASSQDAGGQETQYF. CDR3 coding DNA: TGTGCCAGCAGCCAAGATGCGGGGGGACAAGAGACCCAGTACTTC.

CDR3 sequence reads: CAWTPGTGYMNTEAFF. The CDR3 DNA sequence: TGTGCCTGGACCCCAGGGACAGGGTACATGAACACTGAAGCTTTCTTT. The genes are TRBV30 and TRBJ1-1; 9 nucleotides line up with TRBD1. Germline V gene lookup returns CDR1 GTSNPN and CDR2 SVGIG (reference sequence). Germline trimming cut 4 bases from V and 0 bases from J; bases unmatched to any gene: 9. CDR3 size: 16 residues.

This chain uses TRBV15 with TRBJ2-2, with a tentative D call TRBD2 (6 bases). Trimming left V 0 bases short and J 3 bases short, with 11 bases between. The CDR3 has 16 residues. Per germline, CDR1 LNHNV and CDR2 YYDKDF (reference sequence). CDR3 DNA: TGTGCCACCAGCAGAGATGGAGGGTATGACACCGGGGAGCTGTTTTTT. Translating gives CATSRDGGYDTGELFF.

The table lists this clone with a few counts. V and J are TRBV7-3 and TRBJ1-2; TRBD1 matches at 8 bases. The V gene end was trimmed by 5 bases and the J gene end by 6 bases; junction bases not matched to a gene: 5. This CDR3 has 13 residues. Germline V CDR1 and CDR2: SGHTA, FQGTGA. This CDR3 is CASSEDRDNGYTF. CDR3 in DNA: TGTGCCAGCAGCGAGGACAGGGACAATGGCTACACCTTC.

In DNA, the CDR3 is TGTGCCAGCAGCGCGGGACAGGGGGAGAGGTCTGGGGCCAACGTCCTGACTTTC. Amino acid sequence: CASSAGQGERSGANVLTF. The chain employs TRBV5-4 and TRBJ2-6; TRBD1 matches 11 bases. The CDR3 length is 18 residues. The germline V gene encodes CDR1 SGHNT and CDR2 YYREEE (reference sequence). J was trimmed by 1 base and V by 4 bases; bases with no gene match: 7. Full variable domain (outside the CDR3, taken from reference TRBV5-4 and TRBJ2-6): ETGVTQSPTHLIKTRGQQVTLRCSSQSGHNTVSWYQQALGQGPQFIFQYYREEENGRGNFPPRFSGLQFPNYSSELNVNALELDDSALYLCASSAGQGERSGANVLTFGAGSRLTVL.

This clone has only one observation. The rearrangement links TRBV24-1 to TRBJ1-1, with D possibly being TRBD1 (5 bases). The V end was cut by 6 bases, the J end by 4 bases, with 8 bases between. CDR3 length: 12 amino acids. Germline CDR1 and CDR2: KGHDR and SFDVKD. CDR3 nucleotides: TGTGCCACCAGTACAGGCCCCACTGAAGCTTTCTTT. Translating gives CATSTGPTEAFF.

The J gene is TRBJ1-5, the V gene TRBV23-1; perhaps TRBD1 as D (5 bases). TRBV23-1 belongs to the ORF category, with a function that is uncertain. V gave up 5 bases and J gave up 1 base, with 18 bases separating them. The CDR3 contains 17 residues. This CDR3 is CASSIGQGGRSNQPQHF. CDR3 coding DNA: TGCGCCAGCAGTATTGGGCAGGGAGGTAGGAGCAATCAGCCCCAGCATTTT.

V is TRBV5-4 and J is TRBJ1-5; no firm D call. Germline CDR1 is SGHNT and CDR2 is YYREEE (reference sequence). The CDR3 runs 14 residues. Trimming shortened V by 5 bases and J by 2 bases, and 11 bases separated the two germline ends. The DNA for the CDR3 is TGTGCCAGCAGTGCGGGTCCGGGCAATCAGCCCCAGCATTTT. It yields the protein CASSAGPGNQPQHF.

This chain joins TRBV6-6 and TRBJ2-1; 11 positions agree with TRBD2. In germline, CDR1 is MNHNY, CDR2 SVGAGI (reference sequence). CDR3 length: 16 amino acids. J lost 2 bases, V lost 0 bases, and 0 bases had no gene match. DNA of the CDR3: TGTGCCAGCAGTTACTCGACTAGCGGGGCCTACAATGAGCAGTTCTTC. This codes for CASSYSTSGAYNEQFF.

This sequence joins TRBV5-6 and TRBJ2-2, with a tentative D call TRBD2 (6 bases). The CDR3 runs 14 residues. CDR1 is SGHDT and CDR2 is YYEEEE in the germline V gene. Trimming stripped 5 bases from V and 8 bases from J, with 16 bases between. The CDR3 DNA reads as TGTGCCAGCAGTTGGACACTAGCTTCTGGGGAGCTGTTTTTT. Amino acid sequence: CASSWTLASGELFF.

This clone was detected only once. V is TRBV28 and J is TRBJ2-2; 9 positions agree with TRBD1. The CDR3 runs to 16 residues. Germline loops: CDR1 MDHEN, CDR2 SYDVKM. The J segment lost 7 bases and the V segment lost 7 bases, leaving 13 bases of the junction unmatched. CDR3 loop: CASTSRGQGKGGELFF. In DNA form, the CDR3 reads TGTGCCAGCACCTCAAGGGGACAGGGCAAGGGCGGGGAGCTGTTTTTT. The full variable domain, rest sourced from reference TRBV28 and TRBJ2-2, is DVKVTQSSRYLVKRTGEKVFLECVQDMDHENMFWYRQDPGLGLRLIYFSYDVKMKEKGDIPEGYSVSREKKERFSLILESASTNQTSMYLCASTSRGQGKGGELFFGEGSRLTVL.

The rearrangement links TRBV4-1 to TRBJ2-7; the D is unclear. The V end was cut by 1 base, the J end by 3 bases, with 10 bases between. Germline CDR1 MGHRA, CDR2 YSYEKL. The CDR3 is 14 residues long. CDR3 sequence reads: CASSQANTNYEQYF. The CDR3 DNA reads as TGCGCCAGCAGCCAAGCGAACACCAACTACGAGCAGTACTTC.

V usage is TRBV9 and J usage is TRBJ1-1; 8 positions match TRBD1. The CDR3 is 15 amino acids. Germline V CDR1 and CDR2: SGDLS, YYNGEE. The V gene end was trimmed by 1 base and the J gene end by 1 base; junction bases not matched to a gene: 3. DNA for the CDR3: TGTGCCAGCAGCGTACAGGGGGCGGCGAACACTGAAGCTTTCTTT. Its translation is CASSVQGAANTEAFF.

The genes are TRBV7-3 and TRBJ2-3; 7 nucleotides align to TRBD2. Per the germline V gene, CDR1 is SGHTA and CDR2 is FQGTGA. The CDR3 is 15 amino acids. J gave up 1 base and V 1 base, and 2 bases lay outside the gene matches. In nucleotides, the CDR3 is TGTGCCAGCAGCTTAATAACTAGCGGCACAGATACGCAGTATTTT. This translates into CASSLITSGTDTQYF. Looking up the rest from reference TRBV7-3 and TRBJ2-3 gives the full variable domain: GAGVSQTPSNKVTEKGKYVELRCDPISGHTALYWYRQSLGQGPEFLIYFQGTGAADDSGLPNDRFFAVRPEGSVSTLKIQRTERGDSAVYLCASSLITSGTDTQYFGPGTRLTVL.

CDR3 nucleotides: TGCGCCAGCAGCCCGCTCGGACAGGGAGGTCAGCCCCAGCATTTT. Protein sequence: CASSPLGQGGQPQHF. The V and J genes are TRBV5-1 and TRBJ1-5; 8 bases are shared with TRBD1. This CDR3 contains 15 residues. Germline CDR1 SGHRS, CDR2 YFSETQ. The V gene end was trimmed by 4 bases and the J gene end by 6 bases; junction bases not matched to a gene: 9.

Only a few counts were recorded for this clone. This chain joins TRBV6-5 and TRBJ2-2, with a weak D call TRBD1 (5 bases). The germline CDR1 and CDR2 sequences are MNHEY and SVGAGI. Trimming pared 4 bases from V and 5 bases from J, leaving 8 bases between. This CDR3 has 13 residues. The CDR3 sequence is CASSSTETGELFF. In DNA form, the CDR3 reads TGTGCCAGCAGTTCGACAGAAACCGGGGAGCTGTTTTTT.

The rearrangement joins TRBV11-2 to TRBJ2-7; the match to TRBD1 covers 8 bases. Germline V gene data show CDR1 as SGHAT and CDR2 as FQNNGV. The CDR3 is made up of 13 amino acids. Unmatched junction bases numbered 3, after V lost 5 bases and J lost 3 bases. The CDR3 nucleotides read TGTGCCAGCAGCACAGGGACAGGCTACGAGCAGTACTTC. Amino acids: CASSTGTGYEQYF.

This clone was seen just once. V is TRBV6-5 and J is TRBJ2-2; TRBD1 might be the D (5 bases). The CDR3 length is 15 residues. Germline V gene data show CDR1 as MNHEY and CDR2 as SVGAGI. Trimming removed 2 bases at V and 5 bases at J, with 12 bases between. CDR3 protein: CASSYGQGATGELFF. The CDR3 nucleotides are TGTGCCAGCAGTTACGGGCAGGGCGCTACCGGGGAGCTGTTTTTT.

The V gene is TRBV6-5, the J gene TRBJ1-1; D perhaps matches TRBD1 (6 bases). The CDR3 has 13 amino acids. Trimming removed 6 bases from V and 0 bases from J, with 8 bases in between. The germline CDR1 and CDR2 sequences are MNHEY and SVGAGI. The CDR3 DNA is TGTGCCAGCAGAACAGGGTTGAACACTGAAGCTTTCTTT. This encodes CASRTGLNTEAFF.

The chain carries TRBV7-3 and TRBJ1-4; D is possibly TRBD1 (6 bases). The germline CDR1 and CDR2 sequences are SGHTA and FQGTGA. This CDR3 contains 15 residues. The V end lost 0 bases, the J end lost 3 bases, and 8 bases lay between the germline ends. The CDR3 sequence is CASSLTGQPNEKLFF. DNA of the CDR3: TGTGCCAGCAGCTTAACTGGACAGCCTAATGAAAAACTGTTTTTT.

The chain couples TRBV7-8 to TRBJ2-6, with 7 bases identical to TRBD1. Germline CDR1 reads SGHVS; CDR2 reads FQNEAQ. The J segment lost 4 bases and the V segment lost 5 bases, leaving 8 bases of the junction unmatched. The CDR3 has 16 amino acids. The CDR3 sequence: CASSREGATGANVLTF. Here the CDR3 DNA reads TGTGCCAGCAGCCGAGAGGGGGCAACCGGGGCCAACGTCCTGACTTTC.

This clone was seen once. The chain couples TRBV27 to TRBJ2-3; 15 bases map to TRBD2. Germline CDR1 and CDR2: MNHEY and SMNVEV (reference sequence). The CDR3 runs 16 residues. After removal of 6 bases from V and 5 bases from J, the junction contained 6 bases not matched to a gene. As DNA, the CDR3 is TGTGCCAGCAGCAGGACTAGCGGGGGGGCTGTAGATACGCAGTATTTT. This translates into CASSRTSGGAVDTQYF.

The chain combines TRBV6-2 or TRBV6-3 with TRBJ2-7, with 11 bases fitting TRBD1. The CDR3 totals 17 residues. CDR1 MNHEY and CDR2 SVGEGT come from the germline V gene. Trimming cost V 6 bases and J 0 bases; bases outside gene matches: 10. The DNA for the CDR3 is TGTGCCAGCAGCTCCCGGGGACAGGGGGTCCTCTCCTACGAGCAGTACTTC. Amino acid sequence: CASSSRGQGVLSYEQYF.